These 22 T cell receptor beta chains originate from one sample sequenced in a study of blood T cell repertoires in COVID-19. Assay: immunoSEQ multiplex PCR; the TCRdb copy retains only in-frame clones and omits some. The repertoire includes about 240,000 clones, roughly 91% of them detected once, and roughly 0.8% sits in the top ten. The sample taken for sequencing was peripheral blood. The receptors were sampled from a young man with COVID-19, enrolled during active disease.

This rearrangement joins TRBV21-1 to TRBJ2-7; TRBD2 is the table's D call, not checked against the DNA. TRBV21-1 is a recognized pseudogene. The CDR3 is 17 residues long. In DNA form, the CDR3 reads TGTGCCAGCAGCAATTCCGGAGATTTCTCCCCCTCCTACGAGCAGTACTTC. Protein sequence: CASSNSGDFSPSYEQYF.

The chain uses TRBV3-1 (or the pseudogene TRBV3-2) and TRBJ2-3, with 15 positions matching TRBD2. The CDR3 is 20 residues long. Looked up from germline, CDR1 is LGHDT and CDR2 is YNNKEL (reference sequence). With 5 bases clipped from V and 5 bases from J, the junction kept 17 bases outside the gene matches. Here the CDR3 DNA reads TGTGCCAGCAGCATAAGCGGACTAGCGGGGGGGACTTTTTATGTAGATACGCAGTATTTT. Its translation: CASSISGLAGGTFYVDTQYF.

The chain couples TRBV6-5 to TRBJ1-5, with D perhaps matching TRBD1 (6 bases). The germline V and J ends were trimmed by 2 bases and 7 bases, with 18 bases remaining between them. Germline values: CDR1 MNHEY, CDR2 SVGAGI. The CDR3 sequence is 16 residues long. CDR3 sequence reads: CASSYPWTAGVQPQHF. CDR3 DNA sequence: TGTGCCAGCAGTTACCCCTGGACAGCTGGCGTGCAGCCCCAGCATTTT.

The CDR3 DNA sequence: TGTGCCAGCAGCTTAGGGCTCGGTGGGCGTGAAGCTTTCTTT. This translates into CASSLGLGGREAFF. This sequence joins TRBV11-2 and TRBJ1-1, with no clear D. The V and J ends lost 1 base and 7 bases respectively, with 13 bases between them. The CDR3 length is 14 residues. The germline V gene encodes CDR1 SGHAT and CDR2 FQNNGV.

The chain carries TRBV9 and TRBJ1-2; D unclear. V lost 6 bases, J lost 2 bases, and 5 bases lay in between. The CDR3 contains 11 residues. The germline V gene encodes CDR1 SGDLS and CDR2 YYNGEE. CDR3 in DNA: TGTGCCAGCACCGGGAACTATGGCTACACCTTC. It yields the protein CASTGNYGYTF.

As DNA, the CDR3 is TGTGCCTGGAGTGTAAGGGGGCCTCCTGGAAACACCATATATTTT. This codes for CAWSVRGPPGNTIYF. The V call is TRBV30, the J call TRBJ1-3; TRBD1 agrees at 7 bases. Germline CDR1 is GTSNPN and CDR2 is SVGIG (reference sequence). Trimming removed 0 bases from V and 2 bases from J; junction bases left unmatched: 4. CDR3 length: 15 amino acids.

CDR3 sequence: CASSLIGLAGFEQYF. Here the CDR3 DNA reads TGCGCCAGCAGCTTGATAGGGCTAGCGGGGTTCGAGCAGTACTTC. The genes are TRBV5-1 and TRBJ2-7; 9 bases match TRBD2. This CDR3 contains 15 residues. Germline trimming cut 1 base from V and 6 bases from J; bases unmatched to any gene: 8. Germline CDR1 is SGHRS and CDR2 is YFSETQ.

In its sample, this clone was seen a few times. V and J are TRBV5-4 and TRBJ1-2; D may be TRBD1 (6 bases). Per germline, CDR1 SGHNT and CDR2 YYREEE (reference sequence). The CDR3 runs 16 residues. Trimming took off 2 bases at V and 2 bases at J, with 16 bases between the two ends. The CDR3 sequence: CASSLQGNRLNYGYTF. The CDR3 bases are TGTGCCAGCAGCTTACAGGGCAACAGACTAAACTATGGCTACACCTTC. Full variable domain (rest looked up from reference TRBV5-4 and TRBJ1-2): ETGVTQSPTHLIKTRGQQVTLRCSSQSGHNTVSWYQQALGQGPQFIFQYYREEENGRGNFPPRFSGLQFPNYSSELNVNALELDDSALYLCASSLQGNRLNYGYTFGSGTRLTVV.

The chain has TRBV5-4 and TRBJ2-3; TRBD2 aligns across 12 bases. J gave up 6 bases and V 1 base, and 6 bases lay outside the gene matches. CDR1 is SGHNT, CDR2 YYREEE, per germline (reference sequence). This CDR3 comprises 16 residues. The CDR3 region has the DNA TGTGCCAGCAGCTTGTGGCTAGCGGGGGGGGAGGATACGCAGTATTTT. Protein: CASSLWLAGGEDTQYF. Full variable domain (missing parts from reference TRBV5-4 and TRBJ2-3): ETGVTQSPTHLIKTRGQQVTLRCSSQSGHNTVSWYQQALGQGPQFIFQYYREEENGRGNFPPRFSGLQFPNYSSELNVNALELDDSALYLCASSLWLAGGEDTQYFGPGTRLTVL.

The chain carries TRBV10-3 and TRBJ1-2, with D possibly matching TRBD1 (6 bases). This CDR3 has 13 amino acids. Trimming took 4 bases from V and 4 from J, leaving 10 bases between them. CDR1 and CDR2 (germline): ENHRY, SYGVKD. The CDR3 spells CAISGTASYGYTF. The CDR3 region has the DNA TGTGCCATCAGTGGGACAGCCTCCTATGGCTACACCTTC.

The chain joins TRBV5-5 to TRBJ1-2; TRBD1 might be the D (5 bases). Germline loops: CDR1 SGHKS, CDR2 YYEKEE (reference sequence). The CDR3 has 17 residues. Trimming removed 0 bases from V and 2 bases from J, with 17 bases in between. The CDR3 nucleotides are TGTGCCAGCAGCTTGGTCCCCTTCACAGGACCCAACTATGGCTACACCTTC. Protein: CASSLVPFTGPNYGYTF. Drawing the rest from reference TRBV5-5 and TRBJ1-2, the complete variable domain is DAGVTQSPTHLIKTRGQQVTLRCSPISGHKSVSWYQQVLGQGPQFIFQYYEKEERGRGNFPDRFSARQFPNYSSELNVNALLLGDSALYLCASSLVPFTGPNYGYTFGSGTRLTVV.

The genes are TRBV4-1 and TRBJ2-3, with D tentatively TRBD2 (5 bases). In germline, CDR1 is MGHRA, CDR2 YSYEKL. The CDR3 loop spans 17 amino acids. Between the trimmed V and J ends, which lost 1 base and 0 bases, there was a span of 14 bases. The CDR3 here is CASSQGYRVASTDTQYF. The CDR3 region has the DNA TGCGCCAGCAGCCAAGGGTATCGGGTAGCGAGCACAGATACGCAGTATTTT.

This sequence joins TRBV5-4 and TRBJ1-4, with D tentatively TRBD1 (6 bases). The CDR3 contains 14 residues. The V gene lost 2 bases and the J gene lost 6 bases, with 11 bases spanning the gap. Germline values: CDR1 SGHNT, CDR2 YYREEE (reference sequence). Written as DNA, the CDR3 is TGTGCCAGCAGCTTAACAGGGCGGGATGAAAAACTGTTTTTT. Amino acids: CASSLTGRDEKLFF.

This chain connects TRBV5-4 to TRBJ1-1; D is ambiguous. Deletions cut 4 bases from V and 1 base from J, with 14 bases between. CDR3 length equals 15 residues. CDR1 is SGHNT and CDR2 is YYREEE in the germline V gene (reference sequence). This CDR3 reads CASSPAPGWNTEAFF. CDR3 nucleotide sequence: TGTGCCAGCAGCCCTGCCCCGGGGTGGAACACTGAAGCTTTCTTT. The entire variable domain, with the rest obtained from reference TRBV5-4 and TRBJ1-1, is as follows: ETGVTQSPTHLIKTRGQQVTLRCSSQSGHNTVSWYQQALGQGPQFIFQYYREEENGRGNFPPRFSGLQFPNYSSELNVNALELDDSALYLCASSPAPGWNTEAFFGQGTRLTVV.

CDR3 region: CASSFESGGGRETQYF. The CDR3 bases are TGCGCCAGCAGCTTCGAATCGGGAGGGGGCCGAGAGACCCAGTACTTC. The chain employs TRBV5-1 and TRBJ2-5, with D perhaps TRBD2 (8 bases). The germline CDR1 and CDR2 sequences are SGHRS and YFSETQ. The V end was cut by 2 bases, the J end by 4 bases, with 18 bases between. The CDR3 contains 16 residues.

This rearrangement joins TRBV18 to TRBJ1-5, with 12 bases lining up with TRBD1. The CDR3 length is 15 residues. Looked up from germline, CDR1 is KGHSH and CDR2 is LQKENI. J was trimmed by 6 bases and V by 5 bases; bases with no gene match: 5. The CDR3 DNA is TGTGCCAGCTCAACGGGACAGGGGGCTGGTCAGCCCCAGCATTTT. Translated, it gives CASSTGQGAGQPQHF.

This clone was detected once. The CDR3 loop is CASSQGPGDNYGYTF. For the CDR3, the DNA is TGCGCCAGCAGCCAAGGTCCAGGGGATAACTATGGCTACACCTTC. The chain employs TRBV4-1 and TRBJ1-2; weak D call: TRBD1 (6 bases). Germline V CDR1 and CDR2: MGHRA, YSYEKL. V was clipped by 1 base and J by 1 base, with 10 bases between them. This CDR3 has 15 amino acids.

This chain joins TRBV4-1 and TRBJ2-2; 9 bases are shared with TRBD1. V dropped 0 bases and J dropped 0; count of bases not matched to a gene: 8. This CDR3 has 19 residues. Per germline, CDR1 MGHRA and CDR2 YSYEKL. Written as DNA, the CDR3 is TGCGCCAGCAGCCAAGAATCGCTTAGACAGGGGGCGAACACCGGGGAGCTGTTTTTT. It specifies CASSQESLRQGANTGELFF.

This chain uses TRBV9 with TRBJ2-5, with a possible D match to TRBD2 (7 bases). V was trimmed by 3 bases and J by 5 bases, leaving 11 bases between them. CDR1 and CDR2 (germline): SGDLS, YYNGEE. The CDR3 is 13 residues long. The CDR3, as DNA: TGTGCCAGCAGCGGGACTAGGGGGGAGACCCAGTACTTC. This sequence encodes CASSGTRGETQYF.

The V gene is TRBV5-1, the J gene TRBJ2-2; 11 bases match TRBD2. V was clipped by 4 bases and J by 2 bases; unmatched bases: 7. The germline CDR1 and CDR2 sequences are SGHRS and YFSETQ. CDR3 size: 17 residues. In nucleotides, the CDR3 is TGCGCCAGCAGCCTTTCTACTAGCGGGGGAAACACCGGGGAGCTGTTTTTT. It translates to CASSLSTSGGNTGELFF.

This sequence joins TRBV7-9 and TRBJ2-5, with TRBD1 matching over 7 bases. The V gene end was trimmed by 3 bases and the J gene end by 5 bases; junction bases not matched to a gene: 12. Germline CDR1 is SEHNR and CDR2 is FQNEAQ (reference sequence). The CDR3 contains 16 residues. CDR3 sequence: CASSFVVGTALETQYF. CDR3 sequence (DNA): TGTGCCAGCAGCTTCGTTGTTGGGACAGCTCTCGAGACCCAGTACTTC.

This clone was seen a single time. This chain connects TRBV6-5 to TRBJ1-4, with a possible D match to TRBD1 (6 bases). The V and J ends lost 6 bases and 7 bases respectively, with 12 bases between them. This CDR3 region has 13 residues. Germline lookup yields CDR1 MNHEY and CDR2 SVGAGI. CDR3 coding DNA: TGTGCCAGCAGCGAGGGGGGGGGTGAAAAACTGTTTTTT. It translates to CASSEGGGEKLFF.